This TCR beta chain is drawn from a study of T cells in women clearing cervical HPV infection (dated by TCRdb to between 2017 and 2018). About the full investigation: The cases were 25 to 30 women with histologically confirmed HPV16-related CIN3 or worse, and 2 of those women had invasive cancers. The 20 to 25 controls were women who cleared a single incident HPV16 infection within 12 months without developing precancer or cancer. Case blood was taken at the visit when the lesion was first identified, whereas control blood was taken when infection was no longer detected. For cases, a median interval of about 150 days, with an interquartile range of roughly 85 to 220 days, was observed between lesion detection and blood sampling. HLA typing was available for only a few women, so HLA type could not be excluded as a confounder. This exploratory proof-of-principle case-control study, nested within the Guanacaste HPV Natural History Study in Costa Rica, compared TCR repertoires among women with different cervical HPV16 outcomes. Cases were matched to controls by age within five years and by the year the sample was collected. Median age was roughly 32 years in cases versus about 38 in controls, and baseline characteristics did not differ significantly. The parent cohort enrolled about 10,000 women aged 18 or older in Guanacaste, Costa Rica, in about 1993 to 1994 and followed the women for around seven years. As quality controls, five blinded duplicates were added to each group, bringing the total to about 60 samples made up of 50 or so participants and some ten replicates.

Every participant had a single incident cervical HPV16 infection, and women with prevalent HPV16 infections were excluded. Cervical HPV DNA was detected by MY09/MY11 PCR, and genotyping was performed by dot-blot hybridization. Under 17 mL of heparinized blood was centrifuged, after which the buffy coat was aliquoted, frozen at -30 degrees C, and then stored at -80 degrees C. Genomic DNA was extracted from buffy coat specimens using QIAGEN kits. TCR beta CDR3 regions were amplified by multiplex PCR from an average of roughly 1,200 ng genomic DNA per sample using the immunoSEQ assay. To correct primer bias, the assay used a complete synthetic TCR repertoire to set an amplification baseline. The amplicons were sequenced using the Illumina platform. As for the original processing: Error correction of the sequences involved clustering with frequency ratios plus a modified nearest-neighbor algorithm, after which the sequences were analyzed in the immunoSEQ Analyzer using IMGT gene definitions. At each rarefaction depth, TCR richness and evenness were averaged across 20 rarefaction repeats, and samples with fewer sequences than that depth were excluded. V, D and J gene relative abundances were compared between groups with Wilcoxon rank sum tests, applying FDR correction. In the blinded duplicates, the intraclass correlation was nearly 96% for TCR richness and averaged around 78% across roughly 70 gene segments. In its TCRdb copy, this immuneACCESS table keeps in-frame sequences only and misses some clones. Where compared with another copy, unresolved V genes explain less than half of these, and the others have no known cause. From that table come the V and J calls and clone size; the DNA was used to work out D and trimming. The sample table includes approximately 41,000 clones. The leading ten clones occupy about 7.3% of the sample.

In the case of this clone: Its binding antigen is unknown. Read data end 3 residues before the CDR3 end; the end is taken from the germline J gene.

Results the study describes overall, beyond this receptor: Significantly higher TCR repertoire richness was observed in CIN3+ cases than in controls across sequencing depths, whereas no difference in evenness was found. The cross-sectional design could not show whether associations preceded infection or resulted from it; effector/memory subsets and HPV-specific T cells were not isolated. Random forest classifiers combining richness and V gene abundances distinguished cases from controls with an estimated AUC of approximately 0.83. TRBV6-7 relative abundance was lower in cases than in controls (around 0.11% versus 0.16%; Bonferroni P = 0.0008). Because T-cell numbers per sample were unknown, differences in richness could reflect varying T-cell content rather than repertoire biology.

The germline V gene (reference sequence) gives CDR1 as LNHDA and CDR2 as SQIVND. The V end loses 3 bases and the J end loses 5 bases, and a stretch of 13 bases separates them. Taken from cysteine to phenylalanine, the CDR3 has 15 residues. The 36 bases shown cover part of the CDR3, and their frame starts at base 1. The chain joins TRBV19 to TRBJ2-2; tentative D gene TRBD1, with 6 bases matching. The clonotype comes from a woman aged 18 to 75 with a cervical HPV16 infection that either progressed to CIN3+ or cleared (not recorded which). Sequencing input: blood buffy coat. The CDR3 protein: CASSMGYQGTGELFF. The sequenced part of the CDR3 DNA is TGTGCCAGTAGTATGGGATATCAGGGGACCGGGGAG.